Listed here is a single T cell receptor beta chain. This receptor's antigen is unknown. There are no base qualities to consult, and no much larger clone falls within one base. The sample is drawn from a study of blood T cell repertoires in COVID-19 (dated by TCRdb to 2019 to 2021). In the study overall: Samples covering the acute and convalescent phases of COVID-19 were provided by collaborators in the United States, Italy and Spain. The repertoires were made available in a free public database intended to serve as a resource for research on the immune response to SARS-CoV-2. Where HLA class I and class II types were available, the types were taken from metadata supplied by the sample provider, not from assay-based typing. Samples came from the ongoing ImmuneRACE study (first 160 participants) plus 1,254 subjects from 6 global collaborators. The dataset comprised deeply sampled blood TCRbeta repertoires from subjects exposed to, actively infected with, or recovered from COVID-19. The material from the prospective study consisted of cDNA or gDNA derived from T cells, B-cell-depleted T cells, or PBMCs. The sample metadata nearly always contained a de-identified subject ID, COVID-19 status, age in years and sex. Study-level results and caveats: How much clinical and demographic metadata was included differed by source and by participant, and the metadata was provided uncurated.

TCRbeta CDR3 regions were amplified from genomic DNA by means of the immunoSEQ Assay, a bias-controlled multiplex PCR. The authors processed their data as follows. The number of nucleated cells in each sample was estimated by amplification of reference gene primers within the assay. To quantify the absolute abundance of each unique TCRbeta CDR3 rearrangement, sequence reads were collapsed and filtered. For each sample, productive Simpson clonality was calculated as the square root of Simpson's diversity index across productive rearrangements. The table comes from immuneACCESS by way of TCRdb, which keeps in-frame sequences with V and J called. Part of the clones is missing from these tables; in studies checked, under half for an unresolved V gene and the rest for unknown reasons. The V and J calls and clone size come from that table; D and trimming were worked out from the DNA. The sample table shows 150,000 to 200,000 clones, and 65% to 85% are seen once. Approximately 13% of the sample rests with the top ten.

Participants in the prospective study were aged about 18 to 89 years, lived in approximately 26 United States geographic areas, and enrolled through a virtual design. In the prospective study, participants were assigned to cohorts based on the clinical history participants reported in a screening survey and a study questionnaire. ImmuneRACE Cohort 3 recovered participants were defined by two consecutive negative NP/OP PCR tests, healthcare professional clearance, or symptom resolution. In the prospective study, whole blood, serum and a nasopharyngeal or oropharyngeal swab were collected from each participant by mobile phlebotomists. Prospective study participants could optionally give additional blood draws and questionnaires over an approximately two-month period. Before DNA extraction, prospective study blood samples were shipped either frozen or at room temperature. The CDR3 runs 11 amino acids, cysteine and phenylalanine included. The read is trimmed to its CDR3 DNA, 33 bases read in frame from base 1. V drops 7 bases and J drops 6 bases, leaving 9 bases in between. CDR1 SGHAT and CDR2 FQNNGV were looked up in the germline V gene.

This clonotype was sampled from a woman aged 60-70 years who had recovered from COVID-19. Source material: PBMCs or T cells enriched from blood (not recorded which). This sequence uses TRBV11-2 and TRBJ1-1; D gene: possibly TRBD1, on 5 matching bases. Here is the DNA: TGTGCCAGCACAGGGTACGCTGAAGCTTTCTTT. Protein translation: CASTGYAEAFF.